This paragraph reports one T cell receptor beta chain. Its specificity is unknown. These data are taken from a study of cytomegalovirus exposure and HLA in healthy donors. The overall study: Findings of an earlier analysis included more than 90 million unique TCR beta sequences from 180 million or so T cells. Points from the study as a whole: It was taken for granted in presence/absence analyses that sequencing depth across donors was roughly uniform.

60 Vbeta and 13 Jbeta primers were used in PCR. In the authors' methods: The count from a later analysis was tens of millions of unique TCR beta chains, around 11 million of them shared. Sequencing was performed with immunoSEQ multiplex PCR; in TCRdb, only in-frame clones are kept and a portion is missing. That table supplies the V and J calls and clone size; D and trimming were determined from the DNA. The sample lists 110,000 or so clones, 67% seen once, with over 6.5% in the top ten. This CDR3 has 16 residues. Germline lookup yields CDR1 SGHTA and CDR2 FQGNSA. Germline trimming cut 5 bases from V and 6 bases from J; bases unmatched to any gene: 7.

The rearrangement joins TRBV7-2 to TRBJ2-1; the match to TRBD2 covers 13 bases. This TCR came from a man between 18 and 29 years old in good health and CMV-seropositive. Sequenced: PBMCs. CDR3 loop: CASSRTGTSGANEQFF. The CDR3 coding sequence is TGTGCCAGCAGCCGTACCGGGACTAGCGGGGCCAATGAGCAGTTCTTC.